One sample yielded the 14 T cell receptor beta chains listed below, sequenced in a study of blood T cells in healthy people across ages. Then a second PCR, running roughly 7 to 11 cycles, was carried out with a sample-barcoded 5' primer and a J-beta primer mix. TCRdb recomputed calls from the 5' RACE reads with MiXCR, one row per CDR3 protein. The table lists 1.8 million or so distinct CDR3 sequences, about 39% of them singletons. Material: blood. Receptors originate from a human donor in good health.

This chain connects TRBV7-9 to TRBJ1-1; TRBD1 is a possible D gene (5 bases). Germline CDR1 is SEHNR and CDR2 is FQNEAQ (reference sequence). The CDR3 extends over 15 amino acids. V was clipped by 2 bases and J by 4 bases, with 14 bases between them. CDR3 region: CASSLQGSHLTEAFF. The DNA for the CDR3 is TGTGCCAGCAGCTTACAGGGTTCGCACCTCACTGAAGCTTTCTTT.

The V call is TRBV7-8, the J call TRBJ2-1; 11 bases are shared with TRBD2. CDR1 is SGHVS, CDR2 FQNEAQ, per germline. This CDR3 region has 15 residues. Trimming cost V 2 bases and J 6 bases; bases outside gene matches: 3. CDR3 protein: CASSLMGLAANEQFF. The CDR3 nucleotides are TGTGCCAGCAGCTTAATGGGACTAGCGGCCAATGAGCAGTTCTTC.

This rearrangement joins TRBV27 to TRBJ1-4; weak D call: TRBD1 (5 bases). V lost 3 bases, J lost 8 bases, and 16 bases lay in between. CDR3 size: 15 residues. Germline-derived CDR1 and CDR2 are MNHEY and SMNVEV (reference sequence). The CDR3 region is CASSLAWRAGEKLFF. CDR3 sequence (DNA): TGTGCCAGCAGTTTGGCTTGGAGGGCAGGGGAAAAACTGTTTTTT.

This clonotype was counted a few times. The chain uses TRBV4-1 and TRBJ2-3; 7 nucleotides align to TRBD2. Germline CDR1 reads MGHRA; CDR2 reads YSYEKL. The CDR3 runs to 16 residues. V shed 4 bases and J 0 bases; nucleotides not matched to a gene: 7. The chain's CDR3 is CASSPVHGGSTDTQYF. The DNA for the CDR3 is TGCGCCAGCAGCCCCGTACACGGGGGGAGCACAGATACGCAGTATTTT.

The chain is built from TRBV20-1 and TRBJ2-6; D is possibly TRBD1 (6 bases). Germline V CDR1 and CDR2: DFQATT, SNEGSKA (reference sequence). This CDR3 comprises 14 residues. Trimming left V 3 bases short and J 1 base short, with 7 bases between. The DNA of the CDR3 is TGCAGTGCTAGTAGGGGGTCTGGGGCCAACGTCCTGACTTTC. It is translated as CSASRGSGANVLTF.

The rearrangement joins TRBV12-3 or TRBV12-4 to TRBJ1-1; D may be TRBD1 (5 bases). With 5 bases removed from V and 0 bases from J, the gap between germline ends came to 25 bases. CDR3 length: 19 amino acids. The CDR3 DNA reads as TGTGCCAGCAGTCCTCACTATCTATCCACAACAGGCATGAACACTGAAGCTTTCTTT. Its translation: CASSPHYLSTTGMNTEAFF.

This clonotype was detected only a few times. The chain joins TRBV19 to TRBJ1-5; 8 bases line up with TRBD1. The CDR3 is made up of 14 amino acids. Looked up from germline, CDR1 is LNHDA and CDR2 is SQIVND (reference sequence). V shed 7 bases and J 3 bases; nucleotides not matched to a gene: 5. The CDR3 sequence is CASMDRDYNQPQHF. For the CDR3, the DNA is TGTGCCAGTATGGACAGGGACTACAATCAGCCCCAGCATTTT.

In the case of this clonotype: One junction end disagrees with the germline gene, perhaps due to a read error. The chain combines TRBV5-1 with TRBJ2-5; the D gene is possibly TRBD1 (7 bases). Germline V lookup: CDR1 SGHRS, CDR2 YFSETQ. This CDR3 spans 15 amino acids. In nucleotides, the CDR3 is TGCGCCAGTAGCTTCCAGGGGGGATACCAAGAGACCCAGTACTTC. Its translation is CASSFQGGYQETQYF.

In this sample, this clonotype turned up many times. The chain is built from TRBV9 and TRBJ2-3, with D unclear. V lost 4 bases and J 0 bases, leaving 12 bases between the germline ends. This CDR3 is built from 15 residues. The germline gives CDR1 SGDLS, CDR2 YYNGEE. The CDR3 DNA is TGTGCCAGCAGCCCTGGGCAGATTAGCACAGATACGCAGTATTTT. This codes for CASSPGQISTDTQYF.

This clonotype was counted a few times. The CDR3 bases are TGCAGTGCTATGGAGATTTACGAGCAGTACTTC. Its protein product is CSAMEIYEQYF. The V and J genes are TRBV20-1 and TRBJ2-7; D is ambiguous. The CDR3 extends over 11 amino acids. Trimming removed 4 bases at V and 4 bases at J, with 8 bases between. Germline CDR1 DFQATT, CDR2 SNEGSKA (reference sequence).

This clonotype was observed a handful of times. The chain employs TRBV12-3 or TRBV12-4 and TRBJ2-5; possibly TRBD2 for D (5 bases). Trimming pared 3 bases from V and 4 bases from J, leaving 9 bases between. This CDR3 spans 13 amino acids. The DNA of the CDR3 is TGTGCCAGCAGTTTCGAGGGTCGAGAGACCCAGTACTTC. Translating gives CASSFEGRETQYF.

In this sample, this clonotype turned up a few times. The chain has TRBV7-2 and TRBJ2-3, with D perhaps matching TRBD1 (6 bases). The CDR3 sequence is 17 residues long. Germline CDR1 is SGHTA and CDR2 is FQGNSA. Trimming took off 5 bases at V and 5 bases at J, with 23 bases between the two ends. The CDR3 region has the DNA TGTGCCAGCAGCACCACTCGACAGGAGGTTCGTGGAGATACGCAGTATTTT. Its protein is CASSTTRQEVRGDTQYF.

This clonotype was counted a few times. The chain employs TRBV7-6 and TRBJ1-4, with 8 bases identical to TRBD1. Germline trimming cut 5 bases from V and 7 bases from J; bases unmatched to any gene: 6. This CDR3 is 14 amino acids long. Germline V CDR1 and CDR2: SGHVS, FNYEAQ. The chain's CDR3 is CASSPDREVEKLFF. The CDR3 bases are TGTGCCAGCAGCCCGGACAGGGAGGTTGAAAAACTGTTTTTT. Supplemented by reference TRBV7-6 and TRBJ1-4, the full variable domain reads GAGVSQSPRYKVTKRGQDVALRCDPISGHVSLYWYRQALGQGPEFLTYFNYEAQQDKSGLPNDRFSAERPEGSISTLTIQRTEQRDSAMYRCASSPDREVEKLFFGSGTQLSVL.

In this sample, this clonotype turned up a few times. The chain combines TRBV28 with TRBJ1-4; D uncertain. V was shortened by 5 bases and J by 3 bases, with 16 bases between the two germline ends. This CDR3 contains 16 residues. Germline CDR1 is MDHEN and CDR2 is SYDVKM. CDR3 sequence: CASSPPASRSNEKLFF. The CDR3 coding sequence is TGTGCCAGCAGTCCACCGGCGAGTAGGTCTAATGAAAAACTGTTTTTT.